The 10 T cell receptor beta chains listed next were all sequenced from one sample in a study of identical twins. TCRdb fed the 5' RACE reads into MiXCR, producing one record per CDR3 protein. The profile shows hundreds of thousands of distinct CDR3 sequences, 9.5% of them singletons. Another study also made use of these data, one on yellow fever vaccine responses in identical twins.

Source material: CD8+ T cells sorted from blood. These receptors all come from a woman aged 18-35 years in good health.

In its sample, this clonotype was seen many times. The chain recombines TRBV10-3 with TRBJ2-7; no definite D call. The CDR3 loop spans 18 amino acids. Germline CDR1 reads ENHRY; CDR2 reads SYGVKD. V was cut by 0 bases and J by 0 bases, with 18 bases left in between. The CDR3, as DNA: TGTGCCATCAGTGAGTCAAGAGGTCCGGCGAAGAGCTCCTACGAGCAGTACTTC. Encoded protein: CAISESRGPAKSSYEQYF.

This sequence joins TRBV4-1 and TRBJ2-1; D call uncertain. The CDR3 length is 15 residues. Per germline, CDR1 MGHRA and CDR2 YSYEKL. V was pared by 4 bases and J by 3 bases, with 13 bases between. In DNA form, the CDR3 reads TGCGCCAGCAGCCCTACCCCTGGGGACTACAATGAGCAGTTCTTC. Its protein product is CASSPTPGDYNEQFF.

This clonotype occurred a few times. The chain couples TRBV6-2 or TRBV6-3 to TRBJ2-5, with D hard to call. CDR3 size: 13 residues. V was cut by 6 bases and J by 1 base, with 9 bases left in between. Germline V gene lookup returns CDR1 MNHEY and CDR2 SVGEGT. CDR3 loop: CASSPTPQETQYF. DNA of the CDR3: TGTGCCAGCAGCCCCACCCCCCAAGAGACCCAGTACTTC.

This clonotype has just a few counts. J is TRBJ2-5 and V is TRBV9, with 9 bases lining up with TRBD2. With 4 bases clipped from V and 1 base from J, the junction kept 11 bases outside the gene matches. The CDR3 has 17 residues. Germline V CDR1 and CDR2: SGDLS, YYNGEE. The CDR3 DNA reads TGTGCCAGCAGCCCGGGAAGTAGCGGGGGACTCCAAGAGACCCAGTACTTC. Translating gives CASSPGSSGGLQETQYF.

Notes on this clonotype: A much larger clonotype is one base distant, so this may be a read error. The chain has TRBV5-1 and TRBJ2-7, with 7 positions matching TRBD2. The CDR3 is 17 residues long. Trimming took 0 bases from V and 2 from J; bases not matched to a gene: 11. Germline values: CDR1 SGHRS, CDR2 YFSETQ. CDR3 residues: CASSLAKAGLDTYEQYF. CDR3 coding DNA: TGCGCCAGCAGCTTGGCCAAAGCGGGACTTGATACCTACGAGCAGTACTTC.

The chain combines TRBV29-1 with TRBJ2-1; no definite D call. Germline V gives CDR1 SQVTM, CDR2 ANQGSEA. CDR3 size: 11 residues. Deletions cut 7 bases from V and 5 bases from J, with 9 bases between. The CDR3 spells CSADSNNEQFF. The CDR3 DNA reads TGCAGCGCTGACTCGAACAATGAGCAGTTCTTC.

This clonotype has more than one count but fewer than ten. The gene calls are TRBV20-1 and TRBJ2-2; tentative D call: TRBD2 (7 bases). CDR1 and CDR2 (germline): DFQATT, SNEGSKA (reference sequence). V was shortened by 3 bases and J by 7 bases, with 24 bases between the two germline ends. This CDR3 region has 17 residues. For the CDR3, the DNA is TGCAGTGCTAGTTTGGTGGTTGGGGGGGCCCGTAGCGGGGAGCTGTTTTTT. Its protein product is CSASLVVGGARSGELFF.

This clonotype was found a few times. The chain employs TRBV12-3 or TRBV12-4 and TRBJ1-5; D is possibly TRBD1 (5 bases). Trimming removed 3 bases at V and 3 bases at J, with 9 bases between. The CDR3 is 14 residues long. CDR3 sequence reads: CASSLAGNNQPQHF. The CDR3 DNA reads TGTGCCAGCAGTTTGGCAGGGAACAATCAGCCCCAGCATTTT.

The chain has TRBV7-9 and TRBJ2-1, with TRBD1 identical over 7 bases. Germline trimming cut 5 bases from V and 6 bases from J; bases unmatched to any gene: 10. The CDR3 is made up of 15 amino acids. Per germline, CDR1 SEHNR and CDR2 FQNEAQ (reference sequence). CDR3 amino acids: CASSHRDRDSNEQFF. CDR3 coding DNA: TGTGCCAGCAGCCACCGGGACAGAGACTCCAATGAGCAGTTCTTC. Using reference TRBV7-9 and TRBJ2-1 for the parts outside the CDR3, the full variable domain is DTGVSQNPRHKITKRGQNVTFRCDPISEHNRLYWYRQTLGQGPEFLTYFQNEAQLEKSRLLSDRFSAERPKGSFSTLEIQRTEQGDSAMYLCASSHRDRDSNEQFFGPGTRLTVL.

This clonotype was seen a single time. This chain uses TRBV7-2 with TRBJ2-7; 11 positions agree with TRBD2. V lost 4 bases to trimming and J lost 10 bases; unmatched junction nucleotides: 9. This CDR3 has 14 residues. Germline loops: CDR1 SGHTA, CDR2 FQGNSA. The CDR3 DNA follows: TGTGCCAGCAGCTCAGTGACTAGCGGGAACGGCCAGTACTTC. Encoded protein: CASSSVTSGNGQYF.